Following are 2 T cell receptor beta chains from one sample sequenced in a study of identical twins. TCRdb redid the calling of the 5' RACE reads with MiXCR, one entry per CDR3 protein. Here the sample spans a few hundred thousand distinct CDR3 sequences, roughly an eighth being singletons. This sample was also put to use in a study of yellow fever vaccine responses in identical twins.

The material sequenced was CD4+ T cells sorted from blood. Receptors originate from a young woman in good health.

The chain is built from TRBV10-1 and TRBJ2-2; D unresolved. The CDR3 has 15 residues. Germline V gene data show CDR1 as WNHNN and CDR2 as SYGVQD (reference sequence). V was shortened by 4 bases and J by 0 bases, with 9 bases between the two germline ends. The CDR3 loop is CASSGQFANTGELFF. CDR3 bases: TGCGCCAGCAGTGGGCAGTTTGCGAACACCGGGGAGCTGTTTTTT.

The chain is built from TRBV30 and TRBJ2-7; the D is unclear. Trimming removed 5 bases from V and 1 base from J, with 6 bases in between. Germline CDR1 and CDR2: GTSNPN and SVGIG (reference sequence). CDR3 size: 11 residues. As DNA, the CDR3 is TGTGCCTGGGGGAAGTCCTACGAGCAGTACTTC. The encoded protein is CAWGKSYEQYF.